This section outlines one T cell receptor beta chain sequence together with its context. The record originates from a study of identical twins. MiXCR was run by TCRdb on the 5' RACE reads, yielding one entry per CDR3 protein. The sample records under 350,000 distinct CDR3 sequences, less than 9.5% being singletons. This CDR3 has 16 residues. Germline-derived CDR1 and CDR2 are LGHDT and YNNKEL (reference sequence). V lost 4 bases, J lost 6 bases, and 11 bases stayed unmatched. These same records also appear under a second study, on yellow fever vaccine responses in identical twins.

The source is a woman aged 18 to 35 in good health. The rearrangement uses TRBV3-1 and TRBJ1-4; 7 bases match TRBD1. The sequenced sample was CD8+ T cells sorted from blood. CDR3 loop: CASSPPNRGGDEKLFF. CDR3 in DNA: TGTGCCAGCAGCCCCCCGAACAGGGGAGGGGATGAAAAACTGTTTTTT.